This section outlines one TCR beta chain sequence together with its context. J lost 3 bases, V lost 0 bases, and 4 bases had no gene match. Looked up from germline, CDR1 is LNHNV and CDR2 is YYDKDF (reference sequence). This CDR3 region has 16 residues. Libraries were prepared by immunoSEQ multiplex PCR; TCRdb keeps only in-frame clonotypes and omits some of them. Seen here are roughly 19,000 clones, about 65% observed once, and the top ten hold 21%. The record originates from a study of OX40 agonist ivuxolimab in advanced cancers. The input for sequencing was CD4+ or CD8+ T cells sorted from blood, taken in a trial of the OX40 agonist ivuxolimab. The receptor was derived from an adult with an advanced solid tumor such as melanoma, head and neck, liver or kidney cancer. V usage is TRBV15 and J usage is TRBJ2-1, with 8 positions matching TRBD2. This chain's CDR3 is CATSREVAGNYNEQFF. The CDR3 nucleotides are TGTGCCACCAGCAGAGAGGTAGCGGGGAACTACAATGAGCAGTTCTTC. The full variable domain, its missing parts supplied by reference TRBV15 and TRBJ2-1, is DAMVIQNPRYQVTQFGKPVTLSCSQTLNHNVMYWYQQKSSQAPKLLFHYYDKDFNNEADTPDNFQSRRPNTSFCFLDIRSPGLGDTAMYLCATSREVAGNYNEQFFGPGTRLTVL.